Listed here is a single T cell receptor beta chain. Its recognized antigen is unknown. No per-base quality is available; no much larger clone lies one base away. The germline V gene (reference sequence) specifies SEHNR as CDR1 and FQNEAQ as CDR2. The germline ends are 18 bases apart after V is trimmed by 4 bases and J by 2 bases. Measured from the cysteine to the phenylalanine, the CDR3 is 18 residues long. CDR3 DNA only is kept here, 54 bases in frame from base 1. This record belongs to a study of T cells in Graves' hyperthyroidism and ophthalmopathy (dated by TCRdb to about 2019). As for the study more broadly: Peripheral blood was collected at initial diagnosis, before any treatment. The paper reports TCR Vbeta CDR3 sequencing of some 140 peripheral blood samples: approximately 43 ophthalmopathy, fewer than 80 hyperthyroidism and around 17 progressor patients. Prospective prediction of ophthalmopathy was tested in an independent validation cohort consisting of some 18 hyperthyroidism patients and approximately 16 patients who later progressed to ophthalmopathy. TCR V-J signatures able to tell the groups apart were searched for in a discovery cohort of 100 or so patients, of whom over 40 had Graves' ophthalmopathy and around 56 had stable Graves' hyperthyroidism. Following sampling, methimazole starting at 30 mg daily was given to hyperthyroidism patients, and high-dose intravenous methylprednisolone was given to ophthalmopathy patients. In addition, the study compared T-cell repertoires in thyroid tissue and in blood from about 6 Graves' hyperthyroidism patients. The approximately 100 discovery patients were divided at random into training and test sets in a 7:3 ratio. Study-wide findings and limitations: Most expanded thyroid clonotypes (frequency above 0.001) were also found in blood, which suggests that blood repertoires may mirror thyroid immune responses. No statistical method was used to fix the sample size in advance, and group allocation was not hidden from the investigators. In cross-validation, a model built on a 13 V-J signature told ophthalmopathy apart from stable hyperthyroidism with less than 90% sensitivity and around 81% specificity, and in testing the same model reached 80%/75%. In validation, the model predicted progression to ophthalmopathy a median of about 5.9 months before onset, with over 60% sensitivity and roughly 73% specificity.

A patient counted as having stable Graves' hyperthyroidism if no progression to ophthalmopathy occurred over 18 months of follow-up. Hyperthyroidism patients were aged 18 to 65 years and newly diagnosed, with disease duration of less than 2 months. Exclusion was applied to patients with uncontrolled infections, other autoimmune diseases, pregnancy or lactation. Diagnoses were based on clinical symptoms, serum thyroxine and TRAb, thyroid ultrasound and orbital computed tomography. PBMCs were isolated from 7.5 to 10 ml of fresh peripheral blood by Ficoll-Paque density gradient centrifugation. Total RNA was extracted with Trizol reagent, and quality was checked on an Agilent 2100 Bioanalyzer. The TCR beta CDR3 regions were amplified from RNA transcripts. The first round of RT-PCR for the TCR CDR3 was performed with the HTBI primer set and the Qiagen OneStep RT-PCR kit. The libraries were constructed in a second round of multiplex PCR and then size-selected and purified. Paired-end sequencing of the libraries was performed with 100 bp reads on an Illumina HiSeq2000. In the original analysis: SOAPnuke was used to process the raw data, with reads discarded if the reads contained adapters or uncalled bases, had a mean Phred below 15, or lacked an exact constant-primer or identifier match. High-quality paired reads were merged with COPE v1.2.5, and unique nucleotide sequences were defined as clonotypes. MiTCR v1.1 was used to align clonotypes to the IMGT TRBV, TRBD and TRBJ reference segments. Only V-J combinations with frequency above 0.0001, covering 99% to 99.2% of repertoires, were analysed. A TCS score was defined as the ratio of F50 (clonal expansion) to E x V (chaos), with BLOSUM62-based TCRdist applied between CDR3 peptides within each V-J. Welch's t-statistics and random forest reduced several hundred V-J features to roughly 13, which were used in a naive Bayes classifier (R e1071). The similarity between thyroid and blood repertoires was quantified using the Morisita-Horn index. TCRdb cleaned the public reads at Q25 with fastp, built clones with MiXCR and kept in-frame beta chains. Under each unique CDR3 protein, matching rows form one entry showing the most common genes and DNA. Clone size and V and J calls follow TCRdb, not the original study. Here the sample has about 840,000 distinct CDR3 sequences; around 38% occur a single time. Of the sample, 8.9% is held by the ten largest clones.

The TCR originated in a man between 18 and 29 years old with Graves' hyperthyroidism. The sequence is built from TRBV7-9 and TRBJ2-6; 6 matching bases give a weak D call of TRBD1. Material for sequencing was blood. The DNA sequence is TGTGCCAGCAGCTCCTCCGGGACACCATTAACTGGGGCCAACGTCCTGACTTTC. Translated, it reads CASSSSGTPLTGANVLTF.